These T cell receptor beta chains were read from a single sample in a study of T cells in Graves' hyperthyroidism and ophthalmopathy. TCRdb redid the calling of the multiplex PCR reads with MiXCR, one entry per CDR3 protein. Altogether about 480,000 distinct CDR3 sequences are present, about an eighth being singletons, with the ten largest covering less than 20%. Source material: blood. Receptor source: a woman under 30 with Graves' hyperthyroidism. Each CDR3 is given with its conserved first and last residue. A D gene is named only where the DNA matches it firmly. Expanded clones are given a class, and other clones once, few, many or no size at all.

V: TRBV6-5
J: TRBJ1-4
D: -
size: few
DNA: TGTGCCAGCAGTTACCGGGGCAGGGCACACGAAAAACTGTTTTTT
CDR3: CASSYRGRAHEKLFF

V: TRBV10-3
J: TRBJ2-7
D: TRBD1
size: many
DNA: TGTGCCACAACTCGGGACAGGCTTACCTACGAGCAGTACTTC
CDR3: CATTRDRLTYEQYF

V: TRBV12-3/TRBV12-4
J: TRBJ1-5
D: -
size: many
DNA: TGTGCCAGCAGTTCTACGACAGGACAGCCCCAGCATTTT
CDR3: CASSSTTGQPQHF

V: TRBV12-3/TRBV12-4
J: TRBJ2-1
D: -
size: many
DNA: TGTGCCAGCAGTGCCGGATCCCTACATAACAATGAGCAGTTCTTC
CDR3: CASSAGSLHNNEQFF

V: TRBV5-1
J: TRBJ1-6
D: TRBD1
size: -
DNA: TGCGCCAGCAGCTTGCTCGACAGGGTATTCTCACCCCTCCACTTT
CDR3: CASSLLDRVFSPLHF

V: TRBV24-1
J: TRBJ2-1
D: -
size: few
DNA: TGTGCCACCAGTGGTAGTTATTCCCCATTGCAGTTCTTC
CDR3: CATSGSYSPLQFF

V: TRBV3-1
J: TRBJ2-3
D: -
size: few
DNA: TGTGCCAGCAGCGCGGGACTGGAAGCCACAGATACGCAGTATTTT
CDR3: CASSAGLEATDTQYF

V: TRBV24-1
J: TRBJ2-7
D: TRBD1
size: many
DNA: TGTGCCACCAAAGGGGGCTCCAGCGACGAGCAGTACTTC
CDR3: CATKGGSSDEQYF

V: TRBV5-1
J: TRBJ1-1
D: -
size: -
DNA: TGCGCCAGCAGCTTGAGGGTCGGGGGGTTCACTGAAGCTTTCTTT
CDR3: CASSLRVGGFTEAFF

V: TRBV2
J: TRBJ1-2
D: -
size: many
DNA: TGTGCCAGCACCGAAGAGGCCTATGGCTACACCTTC
CDR3: CASTEEAYGYTF

V: TRBV5-1
J: TRBJ2-1
D: -
size: many
DNA: TGCGCCAGCAGCTACCGGGACACTGAGCAGTTCTTC
CDR3: CASSYRDTEQFF

V: TRBV20-1
J: TRBJ2-7
D: -
size: -
DNA: TGCAGTGCTGCTGGGGGTCCCGGGGGAGAGCAGTACTTC
CDR3: CSAAGGPGGEQYF

V: TRBV29-1
J: TRBJ2-2
D: -
size: few
DNA: TGCAGCGTCGGACCCCCAAACACCGGGGAGCTGTTTTTT
CDR3: CSVGPPNTGELFF

V: TRBV2
J: TRBJ2-4
D: TRBD1
size: many
DNA: TGTGCCAGCAGTGAGCAGGGGGCACGACGGAACATTCAGTACTTC
CDR3: CASSEQGARRNIQYF

V: TRBV20-1
J: TRBJ1-1
D: -
size: many
DNA: TGCAGTGCTAGAGTTTCCAACAGGGTATACAAAGCTGGCACTGAAGCTTTCTTT
CDR3: CSARVSNRVYKAGTEAFF

V: TRBV15
J: TRBJ1-5
D: TRBD1
size: many
DNA: TGTGCCACCAGCGGAGACAGGGAGACAAGCAATCAGCCCCAGCATTTT
CDR3: CATSGDRETSNQPQHF

V: TRBV20-1
J: TRBJ2-7
D: -
size: many
DNA: TGCAGTGCTAGAGACCCCTCCGGGAACGACTACGAGCAGTACTTC
CDR3: CSARDPSGNDYEQYF

V: TRBV19
J: TRBJ2-2
D: -
size: many
DNA: TGTGCCAGTAGTAGAACGTCGACCGGGGAGCTGTTTTTT
CDR3: CASSRTSTGELFF

V: TRBV20-1
J: TRBJ2-5
D: TRBD2
size: many
DNA: TGCAGTGCGAGCCCAGGGACTAGCGGGATGCCGGGCCAAGGGACCCAGTACTTC
CDR3: CSASPGTSGMPGQGTQYF

V: TRBV20-1
J: TRBJ1-2
D: -
size: many
DNA: TGCAGTGCGACGGGACTGATGTTGATAGGCTACACCTTC
CDR3: CSATGLMLIGYTF

V: TRBV19
J: TRBJ1-2
D: TRBD1
size: many
DNA: TGTGCCAGTAGTCCCGGGACAGGGGGCGACTATGGCTACACCTTC
CDR3: CASSPGTGGDYGYTF

V: TRBV11-2
J: TRBJ1-4
D: -
size: few
DNA: TGTGCCAGCAGCACGTATGGAGGGCTTCCGGAAAAACTGTTTTTT
CDR3: CASSTYGGLPEKLFF

V: TRBV7-8
J: TRBJ2-5
D: -
size: many
DNA: TGTGCCAGCAGCTTAGATAGAGGACCGGCCGAGACCCAGTACTTC
CDR3: CASSLDRGPAETQYF

V: TRBV19
J: TRBJ1-1
D: -
size: -
DNA: TGTGCCGTGAAGGGAAGGGGGAGCACTGAAGCTTTCTTT
CDR3: CAVKGRGSTEAFF

V: TRBV24-1
J: TRBJ2-2
D: TRBD1
size: -
DNA: TGTGCCACCAGTGATCCCGGACAGGGGGCGAGGGCCGGGGAGCTGTTTTTT
CDR3: CATSDPGQGARAGELFF

V: TRBV7-8
J: TRBJ2-1
D: TRBD2
size: -
DNA: TGTGCCAGCAGCCCCCGGACTAGCGGGAGGACCGATGAGCAGTTCTTC
CDR3: CASSPRTSGRTDEQFF

V: TRBV4-1
J: TRBJ2-3
D: -
size: few
DNA: TGCGCCAGCACTGAAAGATCGGCAGCTAGCACAGATACGCAGTATTTT
CDR3: CASTERSAASTDTQYF

V: TRBV7-4
J: TRBJ2-7
D: TRBD2
size: -
DNA: TGTGCCAGCAGTCTTCGGGAGGGCTTTCTATACGAGCAGTACTTC
CDR3: CASSLREGFLYEQYF

V: TRBV18
J: TRBJ1-2
D: -
size: many
DNA: TGTGCCAGCTCACCACTACCCGCCTATGGCTACACCTTC
CDR3: CASSPLPAYGYTF

V: TRBV6-1
J: TRBJ2-7
D: -
size: many
DNA: TGTGCCAGCAGTTATTCCGATAGGGGGGCCCACGAGCAGTACTTC
CDR3: CASSYSDRGAHEQYF

V: TRBV9
J: TRBJ2-2
D: -
size: many
DNA: TGTGCCAGCAGCGTAGTGGAAGCGAACACCGGGGAGCTGTTTTTT
CDR3: CASSVVEANTGELFF